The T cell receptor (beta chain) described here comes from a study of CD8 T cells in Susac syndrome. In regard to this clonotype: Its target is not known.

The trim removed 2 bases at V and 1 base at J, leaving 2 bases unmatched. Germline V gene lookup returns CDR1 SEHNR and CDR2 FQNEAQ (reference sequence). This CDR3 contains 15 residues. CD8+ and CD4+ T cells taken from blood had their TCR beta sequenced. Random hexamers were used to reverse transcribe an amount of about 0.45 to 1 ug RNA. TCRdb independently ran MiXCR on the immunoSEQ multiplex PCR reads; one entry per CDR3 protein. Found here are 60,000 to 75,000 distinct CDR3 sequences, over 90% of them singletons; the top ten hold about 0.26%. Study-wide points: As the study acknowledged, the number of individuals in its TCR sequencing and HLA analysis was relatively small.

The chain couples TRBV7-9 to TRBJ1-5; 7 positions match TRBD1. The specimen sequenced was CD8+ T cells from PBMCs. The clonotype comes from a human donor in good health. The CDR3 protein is CASSLTTGSNQPQHF. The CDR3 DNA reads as TGTGCCAGCAGCTTAACGACAGGGAGCAATCAGCCCCAGCATTTT.